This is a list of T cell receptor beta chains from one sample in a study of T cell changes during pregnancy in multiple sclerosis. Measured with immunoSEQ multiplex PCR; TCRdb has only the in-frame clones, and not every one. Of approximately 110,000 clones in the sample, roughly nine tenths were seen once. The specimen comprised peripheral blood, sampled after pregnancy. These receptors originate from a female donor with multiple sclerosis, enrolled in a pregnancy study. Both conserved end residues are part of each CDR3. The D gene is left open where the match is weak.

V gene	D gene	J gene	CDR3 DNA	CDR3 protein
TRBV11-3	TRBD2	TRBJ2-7	TGTGCCAGCAGCTTAGGGGGCGGGAGCTCCTACGAGCAGTACTTC	CASSLGGGSSYEQYF
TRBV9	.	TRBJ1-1	TGTGCCAGCAGCGGGGGAGCGGGGGTGAACACTGAAGCTTTCTTT	CASSGGAGVNTEAFF
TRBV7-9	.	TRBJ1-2	TGTGCCAGCAGCTTGATCAGGGAGGATAACTATGGCTACACCTTC	CASSLIREDNYGYTF
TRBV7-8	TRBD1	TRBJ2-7	TGTGCCAGCTTCCCGGGACAGGGGCCCTACGAGCAGTACTTC	CASFPGQGPYEQYF
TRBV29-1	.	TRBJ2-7	TGCAGCGTCCTACGGAACAGGGAGCAGTACTTC	CSVLRNREQYF
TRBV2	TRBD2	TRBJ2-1	TGTGCCAGAGGCACGGGGCGGGAGGAATACAATGAGCAGTTCTTC	CARGTGREEYNEQFF
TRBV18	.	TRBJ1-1	TGTGCCAGCTCACCACCTCCGGAGTTGAACACTGAAGCTTTCTTT	CASSPPPELNTEAFF
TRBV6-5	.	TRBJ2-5	TGTGCCAGCAGTGAGGGACTGAGTCGGGAGACCCAGTACTTC	CASSEGLSRETQYF
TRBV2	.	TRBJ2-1	TGTGCCAGGAGAGAGTACAATGAGCAGTTCTTC	CARREYNEQFF
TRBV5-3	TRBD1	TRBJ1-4	TGTGCCAGAAGCCCGGGACAGCCACCTACAACTAATGAAAAACTGTTTTTT	CARSPGQPPTTNEKLFF
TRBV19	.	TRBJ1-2	TGTGCCAGTAACCCGGCGGGGTACCTAACTTATGGCTACACCTTC	CASNPAGYLTYGYTF